This T cell receptor beta chain was sequenced in a study of cytotoxic CD8 clonotypes in ibrutinib-treated CLL. Study as a whole: Investigators reported 25 or so partial and 2 complete responses; after median approximately 74 months, roughly 15 patients remained remitted and about 12 progressed. The taking of response samples occurred after a median roughly twelve months of treatment, with a range of 6 to 36.

Libraries were prepared by immunoSEQ multiplex PCR; TCRdb keeps only in-frame clonotypes and omits some of them. The sample carries roughly 51,000 clones, approximately 53% recorded once. Points from the study as a whole: Higher clonality was seen at ibrutinib response and a return toward baseline at progression. There were differences in sampling times between sustained-remission and progressing patients.

Notes on this clone: No antigen is known for it.

This receptor was obtained from a human donor with chronic lymphocytic leukemia. The input for sequencing was PBMCs, taken after 12 months of ibrutinib treatment.

The CDR3 is CASSLGGQPHNGYTF. Here the CDR3 DNA reads TGTGCCAGCAGCTTAGGAGGACAGCCACATAACGGCTACACCTTC. V and J are TRBV7-3 and TRBJ1-2; possibly TRBD1 for D (6 bases). Trimming cost V 2 bases and J 8 bases, with 18 bases left between them. Germline CDR1 and CDR2: SGHTA and FQGTGA. The CDR3 sequence is 15 residues long. Drawing the rest from reference TRBV7-3 and TRBJ1-2, the complete variable domain is GAGVSQTPSNKVTEKGKYVELRCDPISGHTALYWYRQSLGQGPEFLIYFQGTGAADDSGLPNDRFFAVRPEGSVSTLKIQRTERGDSAVYLCASSLGGQPHNGYTFGSGTRLTVV.